The present T cell receptor beta chain was sequenced within a study of T-cell reconstitution after alpha-beta-depleted transplantation in children. Preparation of the TCRbeta library was carried out with unique molecular identifiers. TCRdb itself ran the PCR reads through MiXCR, one entry per CDR3 protein. The repertoire holds around 410,000 distinct CDR3 sequences, 11% seen once, with roughly 6% in the top ten. This CDR3 comprises 17 residues. The germline V gene encodes CDR1 ENHRY and CDR2 SYGVKD. V shed 6 bases and J shed 3 bases, with 23 bases lying between them. The chain has TRBV10-3 and TRBJ1-1; D may be TRBD1 (5 bases). Source: PBMCs from the stem cell graft donor, taken from the stem cell graft. The receptor was derived from a human donor who donated a stem cell graft to a child with acute myeloid leukemia. CDR3 protein: CAIRGGPLGVEDTEAFF. The CDR3 nucleotides are TGTGCCATCAGGGGAGGCCCATTAGGGGTTGAGGACACTGAAGCTTTCTTT.